One sample yielded the 29 T cell receptor beta chains listed below, sequenced in a study of blood T cell repertoires in COVID-19. Produced via immunoSEQ multiplex PCR; TCRdb's table is partial and in-frame only. The sample consists of approximately 140,000 clones, under 85% of them appearing once. The specimen sequenced was peripheral blood. The receptors originated from a man aged 40-49 years with active or convalescent COVID-19.

The V call is TRBV18, the J call TRBJ1-1, with unresolved D. V shed 0 bases and J shed 8 bases, with 16 bases lying between them. The CDR3 is 15 residues long. Germline CDR1 reads KGHSH; CDR2 reads LQKENI. CDR3 coding DNA: TGTGCCAGCTCACCACCTTCAGGATCCACTCACGAAGCTTTCTTT. Residues: CASSPPSGSTHEAFF.

Concerning this clone: Distinct nucleotide sequences in the sample also encode this CDR3. CDR3 protein: CASSIGQGGQPQHF. The CDR3 DNA follows: TGTGCCAGTAGTATCGGACAGGGCGGACAGCCCCAGCATTTT. The chain joins TRBV19 to TRBJ1-5; TRBD1 aligns across 8 bases. The CDR3 runs to 14 residues. Germline trimming cut 3 bases from V and 7 bases from J; bases unmatched to any gene: 5. CDR1 is LNHDA, CDR2 SQIVND, per germline (reference sequence). Using reference TRBV19 and TRBJ1-5 for the parts outside the CDR3, the full variable domain is DGGITQSPKYLFRKEGQNVTLSCEQNLNHDAMYWYRQDPGQGLRLIYYSQIVNDFQKGDIAEGYSVSREKKESFPLTVTSAQKNPTAFYLCASSIGQGGQPQHFGDGTRLSIL.

The chain couples TRBV12-3 or TRBV12-4 to TRBJ1-4, with a weak D call TRBD1 (6 bases). V lost 1 base to trimming and J lost 8 bases, with 8 bases between them. This CDR3 region has 13 residues. CDR3 in amino acids: CASSLGRGEKLFF. In nucleotides, the CDR3 is TGTGCCAGCAGTTTAGGTAGGGGGGAAAAACTGTTTTTT.

The chain is built from TRBV18 and TRBJ2-1, with 13 bases aligning to TRBD2. The CDR3 runs to 16 residues. V gave up 6 bases and J gave up 5 bases; unmatched junction bases: 7. CDR1 and CDR2 from the germline V gene are KGHSH and LQKENI. DNA of the CDR3: TGTGCCAGCTCCCGTCCGGGACTAGCGGGAAACAATGAGCAGTTCTTC. Translation: CASSRPGLAGNNEQFF.

The chain has TRBV18 and TRBJ2-3; 8 nucleotides agree with TRBD1. The germline CDR1 and CDR2 sequences are KGHSH and LQKENI. The CDR3 runs 15 residues. The V and J ends lost 5 bases and 5 bases, in that order; junction bases with no gene match: 9. In DNA form, the CDR3 reads TGTGCCAGCTCAACGGGACAGGTCGGTAAAGATACGCAGTATTTT. Translation: CASSTGQVGKDTQYF.

The chain has TRBV12-3 or TRBV12-4 and TRBJ2-1; D is possibly TRBD2 (6 bases). The V end was cut by 3 bases, the J end by 6 bases, with 9 bases between. This CDR3 spans 13 amino acids. This CDR3 is CASSLRTINEQFF. Here the CDR3 DNA reads TGTGCCAGCAGTTTGAGGACTATCAATGAGCAGTTCTTC.

The V and J genes are TRBV9 and TRBJ1-1, with 7 bases aligning to TRBD1. The trim removed 4 bases at V and 0 bases at J, leaving 6 bases unmatched. The CDR3 extends over 15 amino acids. The V gene's germline CDR1 is SGDLS and CDR2 YYNGEE. The chain's CDR3 is CASSKGQGVNTEAFF. DNA of the CDR3: TGTGCCAGCAGCAAAGGGCAGGGGGTGAACACTGAAGCTTTCTTT.

The chain combines TRBV4-1 with TRBJ2-7; 10 bases agree with TRBD1. There are 15 residues in the CDR3. Germline lookup yields CDR1 MGHRA and CDR2 YSYEKL. Trimming cost V 2 bases and J 4 bases; bases outside gene matches: 5. CDR3: CASSQPGTGVYEQYF. In DNA form, the CDR3 reads TGCGCCAGCAGCCAACCCGGGACAGGGGTATACGAGCAGTACTTC.

The chain uses TRBV3-1 (or the pseudogene TRBV3-2) and TRBJ1-3, with 7 bases matching TRBD1. Germline V gives CDR1 LGHDT, CDR2 YNNKEL (reference sequence). This CDR3 has 15 amino acids. The J segment lost 2 bases and the V segment lost 4 bases, leaving 5 bases of the junction unmatched. Here the CDR3 DNA reads TGTGCCAGCAGCCTTTCAGGGGGTACTGGAAACACCATATATTTT. Encoded protein: CASSLSGGTGNTIYF.

The V gene is TRBV5-1, the J gene TRBJ1-2; possible D gene TRBD1, 5 bases. The CDR3 spans 16 residues. Per germline, CDR1 SGHRS and CDR2 YFSETQ. V lost 1 base to trimming and J lost 7 bases, with 20 bases between them. DNA for the CDR3: TGCGCCAGCAGCTTGTGGGTTCAGGGAATCGATGGTGGCTACACCTTC. It codes for CASSLWVQGIDGGYTF.

V usage is TRBV7-8 and J usage is TRBJ1-5; unclear D gene. Germline V gene lookup returns CDR1 SGHVS and CDR2 FQNEAQ. This CDR3 is 15 amino acids long. V was clipped by 7 bases and J by 4 bases, with 17 bases between them. CDR3 nucleotide sequence: TGTGCCAGCACGCCACAGCGACTAGCAAATCAGCCCCAGCATTTT. This sequence encodes CASTPQRLANQPQHF. Together with reference TRBV7-8 and TRBJ1-5, the CDR3 gives the full variable domain: GAGVSQSPRYKVAKRGQDVALRCDPISGHVSLFWYQQALGQGPEFLTYFQNEAQLDKSGLPSDRFFAERPEGSVSTLKIQRTQQEDSAVYLCASTPQRLANQPQHFGDGTRLSIL.

Only one count was recorded for this clone. The chain links TRBV11-3 to TRBJ2-6, with D perhaps TRBD1 (6 bases). The CDR3 has 16 amino acids. Germline-derived CDR1 and CDR2 are SGHNT and YENEEA. Between the trimmed V and J ends, which lost 5 bases and 0 bases, there was a span of 11 bases. The CDR3 reads CASSITGLSGANVLTF. CDR3 in DNA: TGTGCCAGCAGCATCACAGGGCTCTCTGGGGCCAACGTCCTGACTTTC.

The V and J genes are TRBV6-5 and TRBJ1-5; 9 bases are shared with TRBD1. This CDR3 comprises 14 residues. Germline-derived CDR1 and CDR2 are MNHEY and SVGAGI. The V gene end was trimmed by 8 bases and the J gene end by 7 bases; junction bases not matched to a gene: 9. CDR3 sequence (DNA): TGTGCCAGCGGACTACAGGGGGCTGTCCAGCCCCAGCATTTT. It yields the protein CASGLQGAVQPQHF.

V usage is TRBV7-2 and J usage is TRBJ2-5, with D maybe TRBD2 (5 bases). The CDR3 spans 15 residues. Trimming took off 1 base at V and 5 bases at J, with 14 bases between the two ends. Germline assignment: CDR1 SGHTA and CDR2 FQGNSA. The CDR3 reads CASSLVSGIKETQYF. The CDR3 DNA is TGTGCCAGCAGCTTAGTCTCCGGGATCAAGGAGACCCAGTACTTC.

The V gene is TRBV27, the J gene TRBJ2-7; tentative D call: TRBD1 (5 bases). Germline values: CDR1 MNHEY, CDR2 SMNVEV (reference sequence). This CDR3 has 14 residues. V lost 3 bases, J lost 4 bases, and 13 bases lay in between. The CDR3 protein is CASSFAGHIYEQYF. In DNA form, the CDR3 reads TGTGCCAGCAGTTTCGCAGGGCATATATACGAGCAGTACTTC.

V is TRBV12-3 or TRBV12-4 and J is TRBJ1-1; 7 positions agree with TRBD1. V lost 7 bases, J lost 7 bases, and 9 bases stayed unmatched. The CDR3 consists of 13 residues. The CDR3 protein is CASTRRQGVEAFF. CDR3 DNA: TGTGCCAGCACTCGTAGACAGGGAGTTGAAGCTTTCTTT.

The rearrangement links TRBV19 to TRBJ1-2, with TRBD1 matching 10 bases. V shed 1 base, J shed 7 bases, and the junction held 9 bases outside the gene matches. CDR1 and CDR2 from the germline V gene are LNHDA and SQIVND (reference sequence). This CDR3 has 16 amino acids. The CDR3 bases are TGTGCCAGTAGTATAGGGACCGGGACAGGGGCGTCTGGCTACACCTTC. The encoded protein is CASSIGTGTGASGYTF.

The V gene is TRBV2, the J gene TRBJ2-5; D perhaps matches TRBD2 (5 bases). Germline V gene data show CDR1 as SNHLY and CDR2 as FYNNEI. V lost 7 bases and J lost 4, with 16 bases in between. The CDR3 has 14 residues. CDR3 sequence: CASTWGIEGETQYF. In DNA form, the CDR3 reads TGTGCCAGCACTTGGGGAATCGAGGGAGAGACCCAGTACTTC.

The CDR3 region is CAWSANLAGAGDTQYF. In DNA, the CDR3 is TGTGCCTGGAGTGCAAACCTAGCGGGGGCCGGAGATACGCAGTATTTT. V gene TRBV30 combines with J gene TRBJ2-3; the match to TRBD2 covers 10 bases. Germline lookup yields CDR1 GTSNPN and CDR2 SVGIG (reference sequence). With 1 base clipped from V and 5 bases from J, the junction kept 9 bases outside the gene matches. CDR3 length: 16 amino acids.

The rearrangement links TRBV19 to TRBJ1-1; D gene ambiguous. Germline V CDR1 and CDR2: LNHDA, SQIVND (reference sequence). This CDR3 has 16 residues. V was shortened by 3 bases and J by 0 bases, with 14 bases between the two germline ends. CDR3: CASSITPGIMNTEAFF. The DNA for the CDR3 is TGTGCCAGTAGTATTACTCCCGGGATAATGAACACTGAAGCTTTCTTT.

The chain is built from TRBV5-5 and TRBJ2-5; TRBD2 agrees at 12 bases. This CDR3 spans 16 amino acids. Trimming removed 4 bases from V and 2 bases from J; junction bases left unmatched: 6. CDR1 is SGHKS and CDR2 is YYEKEE in the germline V gene (reference sequence). Written as DNA, the CDR3 is TGTGCCAGCAGCCCGGCACTAGCGGGGGGACAAGAGACCCAGTACTTC. Its protein product is CASSPALAGGQETQYF.

This chain links TRBV7-2 with TRBJ2-7; TRBD1 matches 9 bases. Looked up from germline, CDR1 is SGHTA and CDR2 is FQGNSA. V shed 6 bases, J shed 3 bases, and the junction held 6 bases outside the gene matches. The CDR3 totals 14 residues. The CDR3 bases are TGTGCCAGCAGAAACCGGGACAGGGACTACGAGCAGTACTTC. Residues: CASRNRDRDYEQYF.

The CDR3 region is CASSLGQGYPYEQYF. The DNA for the CDR3 is TGTGCCAGCAGCTTAGGTCAGGGTTATCCCTACGAGCAGTACTTC. The chain combines TRBV11-2 with TRBJ2-7, with a possible D match to TRBD1 (5 bases). The V end lost 1 base, the J end lost 2 bases, and 12 bases lay between the germline ends. The CDR3 length is 15 residues. The germline gives CDR1 SGHAT, CDR2 FQNNGV.

This chain connects TRBV13 to TRBJ2-1; D might be TRBD2 (7 bases). The CDR3 is made up of 14 amino acids. The V gene's germline CDR1 is PRHDT and CDR2 FYEKMQ (reference sequence). V was cut by 7 bases and J by 7 bases, with 17 bases left in between. The CDR3 reads CASTLYGGLNEQFF. In nucleotides, the CDR3 is TGTGCCAGCACCCTTTACGGGGGGCTGAATGAGCAGTTCTTC.

The CDR3 bases are TGTGCCAGCTCACCACGTGCTAGCGGGGAAAGCTCCTACGAGCAGTACTTC. Protein: CASSPRASGESSYEQYF. The chain combines TRBV18 with TRBJ2-7; 9 bases agree with TRBD2. The CDR3 loop spans 17 amino acids. The V gene's germline CDR1 is KGHSH and CDR2 LQKENI. V shed 1 base and J 0 bases; nucleotides not matched to a gene: 7.

This chain uses TRBV19 with TRBJ1-1, with 7 bases identical to TRBD1. The germline CDR1 and CDR2 sequences are LNHDA and SQIVND (reference sequence). Unmatched junction bases numbered 3, after V lost 4 bases and J lost 1 base. The CDR3 is made up of 14 amino acids. The CDR3 loop is CASSKGQKNTEAFF. The CDR3 coding sequence is TGTGCCAGTAGTAAGGGACAGAAGAACACTGAAGCTTTCTTT.

The chain links TRBV5-5 to TRBJ1-3; a weak D match, TRBD1 (5 bases). Trimming shortened V by 2 bases and J by 0 bases, and 9 bases separated the two germline ends. The CDR3 length is 15 residues. Germline V gene lookup returns CDR1 SGHKS and CDR2 YYEKEE (reference sequence). CDR3 amino acids: CASSFARGSGNTIYF. In nucleotides, the CDR3 is TGTGCCAGCAGCTTTGCTAGGGGCTCTGGAAACACCATATATTTT.

The chain joins TRBV10-3 to TRBJ2-5; 8 positions agree with TRBD1. Germline V lookup: CDR1 ENHRY, CDR2 SYGVKD. This CDR3 contains 15 residues. Trimming removed 3 bases from V and 2 bases from J; junction bases left unmatched: 5. For the CDR3, the DNA is TGTGCCATCAGTGAATGGACAGGGAGGCAAGAGACCCAGTACTTC. This gives the protein CAISEWTGRQETQYF.

V usage is TRBV20-1 and J usage is TRBJ2-7; D unresolved. Per the germline V gene, CDR1 is DFQATT and CDR2 is SNEGSKA (reference sequence). CDR3 length: 11 residues. Trimming removed 1 base from V and 4 bases from J, with 5 bases in between. The CDR3 spells CSARVGYEQYF. The CDR3, as DNA: TGCAGTGCTAGAGTCGGGTACGAGCAGTACTTC.